The rows below give T cell receptor beta chains drawn from one sample of a study of read filtering for tumor transcriptome and immune sequencing. Each CDR3 protein is one row after TCRdb ran MiXCR on the reads. The sample shows roughly 41,000 distinct CDR3 sequences, roughly an eighth of them seen only once. Material: a population of CD138-negative cells sorted from bone marrow. Receptors were obtained from a donor at least 40 years old with multiple myeloma. The CDR3 runs from the conserved cysteine through the conserved F or W. Each record gives: V gene, J gene, D gene, CDR3 length, clone size, CDR3 protein, CDR3 DNA. The D gene is left open where the match is weak. The listing skips clone size in some rows; elsewhere it reads once, few, many or a size class.

V gene: TRBV12-3/TRBV12-4; J gene: TRBJ1-3; D gene: NA; CDR3 length: 15; clone size: few; CDR3 protein: CASTPGDTFGNTIYF; CDR3 DNA: TGTGCCAGCACCCCGGGGGACACCTTTGGAAACACCATATATTTT
V gene: TRBV20-1; J gene: TRBJ2-3; D gene: NA; CDR3 length: 14; clone size: few; CDR3 protein: CSARVRGDGDTQYF; CDR3 DNA: TGCAGTGCTAGAGTTAGGGGGGATGGAGATACGCAGTATTTT
V gene: TRBV12-3/TRBV12-4; J gene: TRBJ1-5; D gene: NA; CDR3 length: 14; clone size: many; CDR3 protein: CASSGTLGNQPQHF; CDR3 DNA: TGTGCCAGCAGTGGGACCCTTGGCAATCAGCCCCAGCATTTT
V gene: TRBV5-1; J gene: TRBJ2-7; D gene: TRBD1; CDR3 length: 16; clone size: few; CDR3 protein: CASSLITGQGASEQYF; CDR3 DNA: TGCGCCAGCAGCTTAATTACAGGACAGGGGGCCTCCGAGCAGTACTTC
V gene: TRBV27; J gene: TRBJ2-7; D gene: TRBD2; CDR3 length: 14; clone size: many; CDR3 protein: CASSLLAGSYEQYF; CDR3 DNA: TGTGCCAGCAGCTTATTAGCGGGATCCTACGAGCAGTACTTC
V gene: TRBV25-1; J gene: TRBJ2-1; D gene: TRBD1; CDR3 length: 16; clone size: many; CDR3 protein: CASSELDGTGSNEQFF; CDR3 DNA: TGTGCCAGCAGTGAATTGGACGGGACAGGGTCCAATGAGCAGTTCTTC
V gene: TRBV14; J gene: TRBJ2-7; D gene: NA; CDR3 length: 14; clone size: many; CDR3 protein: CASSPGLELYEQYF; CDR3 DNA: TGTGCCAGCAGCCCCGGATTGGAATTGTACGAGCAGTACTTC
V gene: TRBV13; J gene: TRBJ2-6; D gene: TRBD1; CDR3 length: 18; clone size: NA; CDR3 protein: CAGSSSTGGVWGANVLTF; CDR3 DNA: TGTGCCGGCAGCTCCTCGACAGGGGGCGTGTGGGGGGCCAACGTCCTGACTTTC
V gene: TRBV23-1; J gene: TRBJ1-5; D gene: NA; CDR3 length: 11; clone size: many; CDR3 protein: CARHRNQPQHF; CDR3 DNA: TGCGCCAGACACCGCAATCAGCCCCAGCATTTT
V gene: TRBV6-5; J gene: TRBJ2-1; D gene: NA; CDR3 length: 15; clone size: many; CDR3 protein: CASSNLAFPYNEQFF; CDR3 DNA: TGTGCCAGCAGCAATTTAGCGTTCCCCTACAATGAGCAGTTCTTC
V gene: TRBV7-2; J gene: TRBJ2-7; D gene: NA; CDR3 length: 14; clone size: few; CDR3 protein: CASSLGDGPYEQYF; CDR3 DNA: TGTGCCAGCAGCTTAGGTGACGGACCCTACGAGCAGTACTTC
V gene: TRBV6-1; J gene: TRBJ2-5; D gene: TRBD2; CDR3 length: 13; clone size: many; CDR3 protein: CASSEVGGETQYF; CDR3 DNA: TGTGCCAGCAGTGAAGTCGGGGGGGAGACCCAGTACTTC
V gene: TRBV20-1; J gene: TRBJ1-1; D gene: NA; CDR3 length: 11; clone size: many; CDR3 protein: CSARGATEAFF; CDR3 DNA: TGCAGTGCTAGAGGAGCCACTGAAGCTTTCTTT
V gene: TRBV15; J gene: TRBJ2-5; D gene: NA; CDR3 length: 13; clone size: many; CDR3 protein: CATSRGLLETQYF; CDR3 DNA: TGTGCCACCAGCAGGGGGTTGTTAGAGACCCAGTACTTC
V gene: TRBV2; J gene: TRBJ1-5; D gene: TRBD1; CDR3 length: 15; clone size: many; CDR3 protein: CASSEGGQYNQPQHF; CDR3 DNA: TGTGCCAGCAGTGAAGGGGGACAGTACAATCAGCCCCAGCATTTT
V gene: TRBV15; J gene: TRBJ2-1; D gene: TRBD1; CDR3 length: 16; clone size: many; CDR3 protein: CATSPQTGFAGNEQFF; CDR3 DNA: TGTGCCACCAGCCCCCAGACAGGGTTCGCCGGCAATGAGCAGTTCTTC
V gene: TRBV29-1; J gene: TRBJ1-5; D gene: NA; CDR3 length: 13; clone size: many; CDR3 protein: CSVGEGGNQPQHF; CDR3 DNA: TGCAGCGTTGGGGAGGGTGGCAATCAGCCCCAGCATTTT
V gene: TRBV28; J gene: TRBJ2-5; D gene: NA; CDR3 length: 16; clone size: many; CDR3 protein: CASSFSPLRGTETQYF; CDR3 DNA: TGTGCCAGCAGCTTTTCTCCTCTCCGGGGAACAGAGACCCAGTACTTC
V gene: TRBV7-3; J gene: TRBJ1-1; D gene: TRBD1; CDR3 length: 13; clone size: many; CDR3 protein: CASSSQGDTEAFF; CDR3 DNA: TGTGCCAGCAGCTCACAGGGGGACACTGAAGCTTTCTTT
V gene: TRBV6-5; J gene: TRBJ2-5; D gene: NA; CDR3 length: 17; clone size: many; CDR3 protein: CASRPNPRTEAQETQYF; CDR3 DNA: TGTGCCAGCAGACCGAATCCTAGGACTGAAGCACAAGAGACCCAGTACTTC
V gene: TRBV19; J gene: TRBJ1-5; D gene: NA; CDR3 length: 15; clone size: few; CDR3 protein: CASTLGTGLQRAQHF; CDR3 DNA: TGTGCCAGTACCTTGGGGACGGGGCTTCAACGAGCCCAGCATTTT
V gene: TRBV7-9; J gene: TRBJ2-7; D gene: NA; CDR3 length: 12; clone size: many; CDR3 protein: CASSLSPEGGYF; CDR3 DNA: TGTGCCAGCAGCTTATCTCCGGAAGGAGGGTACTTC
V gene: TRBV11-2; J gene: TRBJ1-2; D gene: NA; CDR3 length: 13; clone size: NA; CDR3 protein: CASSLDAVYGYTF; CDR3 DNA: TGTGCCAGCAGCTTAGATGCTGTCTATGGCTACACCTTC
V gene: TRBV20-1; J gene: TRBJ1-5; D gene: TRBD1; CDR3 length: 13; clone size: many; CDR3 protein: CSASTGSNQPQHF; CDR3 DNA: TGCAGTGCTTCGACAGGGAGCAATCAGCCCCAGCATTTT
V gene: TRBV15; J gene: TRBJ2-5; D gene: NA; CDR3 length: 14; clone size: many; CDR3 protein: CATSRDPGGETQYF; CDR3 DNA: TGTGCCACCAGCAGAGATCCAGGGGGGGAGACCCAGTACTTC
V gene: TRBV10-2; J gene: TRBJ2-3; D gene: TRBD2; CDR3 length: 14; clone size: many; CDR3 protein: CASWTSGYTDTQYF; CDR3 DNA: TGCGCCAGCTGGACTAGCGGGTACACAGATACGCAGTATTTT
V gene: TRBV12-3/TRBV12-4; J gene: TRBJ2-2; D gene: NA; CDR3 length: 14; clone size: many; CDR3 protein: CASSSRDRTGELFF; CDR3 DNA: TGTGCCAGCAGTTCCCGGGATCGCACCGGGGAGCTGTTTTTT
V gene: TRBV20-1; J gene: TRBJ2-5; D gene: NA; CDR3 length: 13; clone size: many; CDR3 protein: CSAKRRGGETQYF; CDR3 DNA: TGCAGTGCTAAAAGAAGGGGAGGAGAGACCCAGTACTTC
V gene: TRBV19; J gene: TRBJ2-2; D gene: TRBD1; CDR3 length: 15; clone size: many; CDR3 protein: CASSPGTGNTGELFF; CDR3 DNA: TGTGCCAGTAGTCCCGGGACAGGGAACACCGGGGAGCTGTTTTTT
V gene: TRBV29-1; J gene: TRBJ1-2; D gene: TRBD1; CDR3 length: 14; clone size: many; CDR3 protein: CSVGDRGNPYGYTF; CDR3 DNA: TGCAGCGTGGGAGACAGGGGAAACCCCTATGGCTACACCTTC
V gene: TRBV20-1; J gene: TRBJ1-5; D gene: NA; CDR3 length: 15; clone size: many; CDR3 protein: CSARSFVGSNQPQHF; CDR3 DNA: TGCAGTGCTCGGTCCTTCGTGGGCAGCAATCAGCCCCAGCATTTT
V gene: TRBV10-3; J gene: TRBJ1-1; D gene: TRBD1; CDR3 length: 15; clone size: many; CDR3 protein: CAIRDRDSTNTEAFF; CDR3 DNA: TGTGCCATCAGGGACCGGGACAGTACGAACACTGAAGCTTTCTTT
V gene: TRBV29-1; J gene: TRBJ2-2; D gene: TRBD1; CDR3 length: 12; clone size: many; CDR3 protein: CSVDGQAGELFF; CDR3 DNA: TGCAGCGTCGACGGACAGGCCGGGGAGCTGTTTTTT
V gene: TRBV20-1; J gene: TRBJ2-7; D gene: NA; CDR3 length: 14; clone size: many; CDR3 protein: CSARDIGLTYEQYF; CDR3 DNA: TGCAGTGCTAGAGATATAGGACTTACCTACGAGCAGTACTTC
V gene: TRBV7-2; J gene: TRBJ2-1; D gene: TRBD2; CDR3 length: 15; clone size: many; CDR3 protein: CASSLLAGYYNEQFF; CDR3 DNA: TGTGCCAGCAGCCTACTAGCGGGATACTACAATGAGCAGTTCTTC
V gene: TRBV7-9; J gene: TRBJ2-7; D gene: TRBD2; CDR3 length: 15; clone size: few; CDR3 protein: CASSFTSGRALEQYF; CDR3 DNA: TGTGCCAGCAGCTTTACTAGCGGGAGGGCCCTGGAGCAGTACTTC
V gene: TRBV24-1; J gene: TRBJ2-2; D gene: NA; CDR3 length: 14; clone size: NA; CDR3 protein: CATESQGFTGELFF; CDR3 DNA: TGTGCCACCGAGTCCCAGGGATTCACCGGGGAGCTGTTTTTT
V gene: TRBV7-8; J gene: TRBJ2-2; D gene: TRBD2; CDR3 length: 16; clone size: many; CDR3 protein: CASSLGAGGPVGELFF; CDR3 DNA: TGTGCCAGCAGCTTAGGGGCGGGAGGGCCAGTCGGGGAGCTGTTTTTT
V gene: TRBV29-1; J gene: TRBJ2-7; D gene: TRBD2; CDR3 length: 15; clone size: many; CDR3 protein: CSVEGPFSGHYEQYF; CDR3 DNA: TGCAGCGTTGAAGGGCCTTTTAGCGGGCACTACGAGCAGTACTTC
V gene: TRBV28; J gene: TRBJ2-5; D gene: TRBD2; CDR3 length: 16; clone size: many; CDR3 protein: CASSPRTSGRQETQYF; CDR3 DNA: TGTGCCAGCAGTCCCCGGACTAGCGGGAGGCAAGAGACCCAGTACTTC
V gene: TRBV4-2; J gene: TRBJ2-3; D gene: NA; CDR3 length: 14; clone size: many; CDR3 protein: CASSQRESTDTQYF; CDR3 DNA: TGTGCCAGCAGCCAGCGGGAAAGCACAGATACGCAGTATTTT
V gene: TRBV20-1; J gene: TRBJ2-1; D gene: NA; CDR3 length: 17; clone size: few; CDR3 protein: CSARDPRAGSSCNEQFF; CDR3 DNA: TGCAGTGCTAGAGATCCGCGAGCCGGGAGCTCCTGCAATGAGCAGTTCTTC
V gene: TRBV6-2/TRBV6-3; J gene: TRBJ1-5; D gene: TRBD1; CDR3 length: 15; clone size: NA; CDR3 protein: CASSNRGLGNQPQHF; CDR3 DNA: TGTGCCAGCAGTAACAGGGGGCTTGGCAATCAGCCCCAGCATTTT
V gene: TRBV5-1; J gene: TRBJ1-4; D gene: NA; CDR3 length: 13; clone size: NA; CDR3 protein: CASSLGKNEKLFF; CDR3 DNA: TGCGCCAGCAGCTTGGGAAAGAATGAAAAACTGTTTTTT
V gene: TRBV3-1; J gene: TRBJ2-1; D gene: NA; CDR3 length: 12; clone size: medium-sized; CDR3 protein: CASSQIAGEQFF; CDR3 DNA: TGTGCCAGCAGCCAGATAGCCGGTGAGCAGTTCTTC
V gene: TRBV4-2; J gene: TRBJ2-7; D gene: NA; CDR3 length: 14; clone size: NA; CDR3 protein: CASSQADLGGKQYF; CDR3 DNA: TGTGCCAGCAGCCAGGCTGACTTGGGTGGGAAGCAGTACTTC
V gene: TRBV12-3/TRBV12-4; J gene: TRBJ2-5; D gene: NA; CDR3 length: 16; clone size: many; CDR3 protein: CASILDDRGPQETQYF; CDR3 DNA: TGTGCCAGCATCCTGGATGATCGGGGCCCCCAAGAGACCCAGTACTTC
V gene: TRBV4-2; J gene: TRBJ2-7; D gene: NA; CDR3 length: 15; clone size: many; CDR3 protein: CASAKETVLSYEQYF; CDR3 DNA: TGTGCCAGCGCGAAGGAAACGGTCCTCTCCTACGAGCAGTACTTC